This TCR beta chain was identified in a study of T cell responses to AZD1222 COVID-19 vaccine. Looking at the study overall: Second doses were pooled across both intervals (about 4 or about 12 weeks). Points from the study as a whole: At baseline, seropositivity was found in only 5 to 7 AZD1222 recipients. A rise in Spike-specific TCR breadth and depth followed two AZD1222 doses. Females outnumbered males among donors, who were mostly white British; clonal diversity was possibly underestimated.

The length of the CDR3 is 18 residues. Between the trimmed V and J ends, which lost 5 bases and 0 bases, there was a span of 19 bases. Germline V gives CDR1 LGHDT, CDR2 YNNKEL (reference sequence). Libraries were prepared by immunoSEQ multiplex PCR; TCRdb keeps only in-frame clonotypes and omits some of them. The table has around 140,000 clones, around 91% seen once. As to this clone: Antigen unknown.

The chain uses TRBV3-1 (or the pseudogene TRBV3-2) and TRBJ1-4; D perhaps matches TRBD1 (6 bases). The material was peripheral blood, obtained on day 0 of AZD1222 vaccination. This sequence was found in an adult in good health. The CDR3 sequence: CASSLNAGTFATNEKLFF. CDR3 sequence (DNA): TGTGCCAGCAGCTTAAACGCCGGGACATTTGCAACTAATGAAAAACTGTTTTTT.